The 8 T cell receptor beta chains reported below all come from one sample, sequenced in a study of cytomegalovirus exposure and HLA in healthy donors. PCR used 60 Vbeta primers and 13 Jbeta primers. Clones were read by immunoSEQ multiplex PCR, and TCRdb kept only the in-frame ones, dropping some. The repertoire consists of 120,000 to 150,000 clones, with around 86% occurring once and the leading ten covering 2.5% to 3.5%. Material: PBMCs. The receptors originated from a woman in her thirties in good health and CMV-seronegative.

The chain recombines TRBV7-9 with TRBJ2-2; TRBD2 aligns across 9 bases. Trimming at V came to 5 bases and at J to 8 bases, leaving 6 bases not matched to a gene. In germline, CDR1 is SEHNR, CDR2 FQNEAQ (reference sequence). CDR3 length equals 14 residues. This chain's CDR3 is CASSRTSEWGELFF. In DNA form, the CDR3 reads TGTGCCAGCAGCCGGACTAGCGAGTGGGGGGAGCTGTTTTTT.

The chain is built from TRBV11-1 and TRBJ2-1; D is perhaps TRBD1 (5 bases). Germline V CDR1 and CDR2: SGHAT, FQDESV (reference sequence). Trimming stripped 0 bases from V and 2 bases from J, with 8 bases between. The CDR3 contains 15 residues. The CDR3 sequence: CASSLARVTYNEQFF. The CDR3 coding sequence is TGTGCCAGCAGCTTAGCCAGGGTTACCTACAATGAGCAGTTCTTC.

With respect to this clone: Mismatch with germline at one junction end may stem from a read error. The chain joins TRBV10-3 to TRBJ2-7; no clear D. The CDR3 runs 11 residues. Germline V lookup: CDR1 ENHRY, CDR2 SYGVKD. The CDR3 sequence is CAISGHETLQF. In nucleotides, the CDR3 is TGTGCCATCAGTGGGCATGAGACACTCCAGTTC.

The chain carries TRBV6-4 and TRBJ2-2; 8 bases map to TRBD1. This CDR3 spans 13 amino acids. Germline V CDR1 and CDR2: MRHNA, SNTAGT. V was clipped by 5 bases and J by 7 bases; unmatched bases: 3. CDR3 sequence reads: CASSFDRGGELFF. In DNA form, the CDR3 reads TGTGCCAGCAGTTTTGACAGGGGCGGGGAGCTGTTTTTT.

The chain carries TRBV13 and TRBJ2-1; D might be TRBD1 (5 bases). This CDR3 has 12 amino acids. Per germline, CDR1 PRHDT and CDR2 FYEKMQ (reference sequence). The V end lost 6 bases, the J end lost 9 bases, and 12 bases lay between the germline ends. DNA of the CDR3: TGTGCCAGCAGGGGGCATAATAGTGAGCAGTTCTTC. Protein product: CASRGHNSEQFF. Drawing the rest from reference TRBV13 and TRBJ2-1, the complete variable domain is AAGVIQSPRHLIKEKRETATLKCYPIPRHDTVYWYQQGPGQDPQFLISFYEKMQSDKGSIPDRFSAQQFSDYHSELNMSSLELGDSALYFCASRGHNSEQFFGPGTRLTVL.

The J gene is TRBJ2-7, the V gene TRBV7-9, with TRBD1 as a possible D gene (6 bases). Germline CDR1 is SEHNR and CDR2 is FQNEAQ (reference sequence). V lost 5 bases and J lost 5, with 22 bases in between. CDR3 length equals 16 residues. CDR3 nucleotides: TGTGCCAGCAGCCCGCAGAGAGCCGGGACACACCACGAGCAGTACTTC. Protein product: CASSPQRAGTHHEQYF.

V and J are TRBV19 and TRBJ2-7; 7 positions agree with TRBD1. The germline V gene has CDR1 LNHDA and CDR2 SQIVND (reference sequence). The CDR3 runs 13 residues. V shed 6 bases and J 3 bases; nucleotides not matched to a gene: 5. In DNA, the CDR3 is TGTGCCAGTAGGAAAACAGGGGACTACGAGCAGTACTTC. It codes for CASRKTGDYEQYF. The full variable domain, completed using reference TRBV19 and TRBJ2-7, is DGGITQSPKYLFRKEGQNVTLSCEQNLNHDAMYWYRQDPGQGLRLIYYSQIVNDFQKGDIAEGYSVSREKKESFPLTVTSAQKNPTAFYLCASRKTGDYEQYFGPGTRLTVT.

The genes are TRBV28 and TRBJ2-1; TRBD2 matches 11 bases. There are 16 residues in the CDR3. V lost 5 bases and J lost 4; bases outside the gene matches: 7. CDR1 is MDHEN and CDR2 is SYDVKM in the germline V gene. The CDR3 DNA follows: TGTGCCAGCAGTCCCCGGACTAGCGGGTCGTACAATGAGCAGTTCTTC. This encodes CASSPRTSGSYNEQFF.